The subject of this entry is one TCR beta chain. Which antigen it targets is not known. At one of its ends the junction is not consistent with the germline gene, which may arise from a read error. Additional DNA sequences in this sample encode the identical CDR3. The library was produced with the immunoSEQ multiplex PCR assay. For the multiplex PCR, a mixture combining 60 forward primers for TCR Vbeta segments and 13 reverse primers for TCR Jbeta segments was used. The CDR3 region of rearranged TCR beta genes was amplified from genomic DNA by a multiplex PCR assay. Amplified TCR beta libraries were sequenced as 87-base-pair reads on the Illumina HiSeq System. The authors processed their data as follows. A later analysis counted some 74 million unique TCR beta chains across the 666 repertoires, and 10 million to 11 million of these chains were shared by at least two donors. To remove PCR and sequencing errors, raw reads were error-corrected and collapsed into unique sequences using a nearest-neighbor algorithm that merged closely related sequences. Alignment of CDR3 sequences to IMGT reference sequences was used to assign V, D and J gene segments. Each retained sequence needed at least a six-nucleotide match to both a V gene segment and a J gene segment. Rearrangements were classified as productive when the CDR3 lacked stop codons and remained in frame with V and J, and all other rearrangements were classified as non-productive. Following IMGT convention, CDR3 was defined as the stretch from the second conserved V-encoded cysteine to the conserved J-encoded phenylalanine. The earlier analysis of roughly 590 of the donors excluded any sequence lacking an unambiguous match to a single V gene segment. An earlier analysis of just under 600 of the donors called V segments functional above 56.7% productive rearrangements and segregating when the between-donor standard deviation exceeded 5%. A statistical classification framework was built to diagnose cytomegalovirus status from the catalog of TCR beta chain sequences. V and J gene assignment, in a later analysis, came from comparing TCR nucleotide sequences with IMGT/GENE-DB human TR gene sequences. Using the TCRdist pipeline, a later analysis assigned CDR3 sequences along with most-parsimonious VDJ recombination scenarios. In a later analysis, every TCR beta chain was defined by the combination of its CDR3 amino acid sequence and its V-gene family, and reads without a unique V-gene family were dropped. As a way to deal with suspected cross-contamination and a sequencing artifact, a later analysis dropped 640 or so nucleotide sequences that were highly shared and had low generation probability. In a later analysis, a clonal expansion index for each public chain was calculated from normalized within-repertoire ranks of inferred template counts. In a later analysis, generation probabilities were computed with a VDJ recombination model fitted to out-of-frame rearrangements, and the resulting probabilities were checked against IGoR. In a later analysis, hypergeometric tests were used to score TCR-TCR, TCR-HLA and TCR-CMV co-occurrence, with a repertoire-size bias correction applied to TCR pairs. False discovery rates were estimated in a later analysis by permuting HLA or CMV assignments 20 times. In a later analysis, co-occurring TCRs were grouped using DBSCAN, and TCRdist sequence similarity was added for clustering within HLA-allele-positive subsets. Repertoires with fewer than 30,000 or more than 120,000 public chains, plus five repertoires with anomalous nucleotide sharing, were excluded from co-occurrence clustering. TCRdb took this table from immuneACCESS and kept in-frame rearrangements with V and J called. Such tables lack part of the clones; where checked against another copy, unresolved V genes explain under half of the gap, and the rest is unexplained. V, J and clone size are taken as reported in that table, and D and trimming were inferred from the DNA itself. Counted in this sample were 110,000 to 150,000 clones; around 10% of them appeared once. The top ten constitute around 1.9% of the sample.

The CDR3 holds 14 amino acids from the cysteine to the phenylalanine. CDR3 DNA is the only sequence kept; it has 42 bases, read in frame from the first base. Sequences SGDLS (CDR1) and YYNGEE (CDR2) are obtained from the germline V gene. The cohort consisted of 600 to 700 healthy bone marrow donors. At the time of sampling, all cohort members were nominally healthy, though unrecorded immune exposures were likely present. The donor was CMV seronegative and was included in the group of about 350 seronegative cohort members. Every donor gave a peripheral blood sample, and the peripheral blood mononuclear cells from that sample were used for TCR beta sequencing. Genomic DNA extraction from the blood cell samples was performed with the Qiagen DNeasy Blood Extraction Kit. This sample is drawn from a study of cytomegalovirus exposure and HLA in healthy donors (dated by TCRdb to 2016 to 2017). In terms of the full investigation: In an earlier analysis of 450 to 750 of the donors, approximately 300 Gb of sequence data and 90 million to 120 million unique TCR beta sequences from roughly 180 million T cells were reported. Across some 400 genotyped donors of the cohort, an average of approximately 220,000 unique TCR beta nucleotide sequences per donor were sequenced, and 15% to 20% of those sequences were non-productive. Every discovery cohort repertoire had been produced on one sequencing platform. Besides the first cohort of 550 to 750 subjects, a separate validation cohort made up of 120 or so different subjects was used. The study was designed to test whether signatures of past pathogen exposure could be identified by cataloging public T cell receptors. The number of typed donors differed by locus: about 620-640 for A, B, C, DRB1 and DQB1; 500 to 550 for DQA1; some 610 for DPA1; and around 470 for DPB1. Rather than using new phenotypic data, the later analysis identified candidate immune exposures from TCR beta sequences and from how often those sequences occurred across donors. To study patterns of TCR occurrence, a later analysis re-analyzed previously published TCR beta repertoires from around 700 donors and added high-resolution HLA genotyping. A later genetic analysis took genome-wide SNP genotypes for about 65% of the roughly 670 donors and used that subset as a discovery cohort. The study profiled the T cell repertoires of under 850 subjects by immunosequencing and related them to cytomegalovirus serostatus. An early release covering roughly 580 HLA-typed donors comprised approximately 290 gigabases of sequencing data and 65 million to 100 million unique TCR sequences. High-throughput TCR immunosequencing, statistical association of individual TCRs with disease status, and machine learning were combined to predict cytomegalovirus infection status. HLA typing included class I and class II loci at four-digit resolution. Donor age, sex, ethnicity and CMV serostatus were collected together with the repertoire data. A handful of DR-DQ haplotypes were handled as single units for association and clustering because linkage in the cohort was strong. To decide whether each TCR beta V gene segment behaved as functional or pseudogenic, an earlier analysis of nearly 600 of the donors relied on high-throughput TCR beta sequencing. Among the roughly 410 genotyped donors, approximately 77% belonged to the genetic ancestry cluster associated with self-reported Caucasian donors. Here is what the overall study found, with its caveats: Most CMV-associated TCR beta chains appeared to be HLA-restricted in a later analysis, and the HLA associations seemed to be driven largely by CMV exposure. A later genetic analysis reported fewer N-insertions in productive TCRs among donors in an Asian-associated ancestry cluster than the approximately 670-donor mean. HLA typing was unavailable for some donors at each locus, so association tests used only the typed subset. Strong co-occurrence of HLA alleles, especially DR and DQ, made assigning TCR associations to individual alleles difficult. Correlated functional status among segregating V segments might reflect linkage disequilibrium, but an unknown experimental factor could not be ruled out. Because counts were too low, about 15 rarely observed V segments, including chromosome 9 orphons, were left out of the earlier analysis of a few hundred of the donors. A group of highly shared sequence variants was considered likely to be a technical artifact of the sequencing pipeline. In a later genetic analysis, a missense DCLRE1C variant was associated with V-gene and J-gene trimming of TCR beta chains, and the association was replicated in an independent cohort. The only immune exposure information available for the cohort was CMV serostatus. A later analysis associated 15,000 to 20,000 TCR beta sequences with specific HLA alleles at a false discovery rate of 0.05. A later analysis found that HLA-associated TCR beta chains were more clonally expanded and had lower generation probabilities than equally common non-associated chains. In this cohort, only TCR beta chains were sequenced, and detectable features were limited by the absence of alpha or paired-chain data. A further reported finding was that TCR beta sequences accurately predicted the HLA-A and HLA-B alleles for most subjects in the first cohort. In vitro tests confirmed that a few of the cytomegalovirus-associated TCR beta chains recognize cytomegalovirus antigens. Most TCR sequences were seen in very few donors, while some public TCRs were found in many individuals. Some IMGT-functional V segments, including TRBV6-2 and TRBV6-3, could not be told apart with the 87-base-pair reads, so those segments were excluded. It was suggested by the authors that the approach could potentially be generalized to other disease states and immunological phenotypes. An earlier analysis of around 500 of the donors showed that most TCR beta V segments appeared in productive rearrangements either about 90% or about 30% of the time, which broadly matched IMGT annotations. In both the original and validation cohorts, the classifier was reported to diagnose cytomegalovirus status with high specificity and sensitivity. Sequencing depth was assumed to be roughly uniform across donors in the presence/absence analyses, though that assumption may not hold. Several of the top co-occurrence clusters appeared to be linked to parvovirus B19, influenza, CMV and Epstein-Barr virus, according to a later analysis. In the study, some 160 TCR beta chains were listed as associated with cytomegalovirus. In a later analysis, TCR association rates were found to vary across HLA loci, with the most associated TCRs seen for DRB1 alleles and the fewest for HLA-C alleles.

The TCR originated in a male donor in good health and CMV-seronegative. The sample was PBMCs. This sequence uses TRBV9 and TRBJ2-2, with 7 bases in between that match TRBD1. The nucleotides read TGTGCCAGCAAGGGACAGCTCAACACCGGGGAGCTGTTTTTC. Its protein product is CASKGQLNTGELFF. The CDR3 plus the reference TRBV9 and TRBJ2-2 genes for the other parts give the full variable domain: DSGVTQTPKHLITATGQRVTLRCSPRSGDLSVYWYQQSLDQGLQFLIQYYNGEERAKGNILERFSAQQFPDLHSELNLSSLELGDSALYFCASKGQLNTGELFFGEGSRLTVL.